These 28 T cell receptor beta chains share one sample of origin, sequenced in a study of metastatic and nonmetastatic thyroid tumors. TCRdb reanalyzed the PCR reads via MiXCR. The sample has roughly 98,000 clones; approximately 15% are singletons. Patients underwent thyroid surgery, and none had received any treatment before it. Sequencing was carried out using blood. The receptors were sampled from a female donor with papillary thyroid cancer or a benign thyroid nodule (not recorded which). Some clones in this sample may be carry-over from other donors' samples.

This clone has ten or more counts. The chain is built from TRBV28 and TRBJ1-1, with 9 positions matching TRBD1. The CDR3 has 16 residues. Per germline, CDR1 MDHEN and CDR2 SYDVKM. V was pared by 6 bases and J by 0 bases, with 8 bases of the junction left unmatched. The CDR3 DNA sequence: TGTGCCAGCAGGGTTAGACAGGGGGGCATGAACACTGAAGCTTTCTTT. This gives the protein CASRVRQGGMNTEAFF.

The sample holds many counts of this clone. J is TRBJ1-6 and V is TRBV20-1, with D perhaps matching TRBD1 (5 bases). This CDR3 has 17 amino acids. Between the trimmed V and J ends, which lost 2 bases and 8 bases, there was a span of 22 bases. Germline V lookup: CDR1 DFQATT, CDR2 SNEGSKA (reference sequence). The CDR3 DNA reads as TGCAGTGCTAGACATACCGGGACCCGTCCCCGCTATTCACCCCTCCACTTT. Amino acids: CSARHTGTRPRYSPLHF.

On this clone itself: A much larger clone sits a single nucleotide away, making a read error possible. The gene calls are TRBV10-3 and TRBJ1-1; weak D call: TRBD1 (5 bases). Germline V gene lookup returns CDR1 ENHRY and CDR2 SYGVKD. CDR3 length: 14 residues. V lost 3 bases, J lost 11 bases, and 19 bases lay in between. The DNA for the CDR3 is TGTGCCATCAGTGAACCACAGGTGAAGGGTCGCGCTTTCTTT. It specifies CAISEPQVKGRAFF.

This clone has ten or more counts. This chain connects TRBV6-6 to TRBJ1-1; a possible D gene is TRBD1 (5 bases). Germline V CDR1 and CDR2: MNHNY, SVGAGI (reference sequence). The CDR3 covers 13 residues. V gave up 2 bases and J gave up 6 bases, with 10 bases separating them. The CDR3, as DNA: TGTGCCAGCAGTTACCCAGGGAATTCTGAAGCTTTCTTT. This sequence encodes CASSYPGNSEAFF.

The chain links TRBV5-1 to TRBJ2-2, with 9 bases fitting TRBD2. The CDR3 extends over 18 amino acids. V shed 3 bases and J 2 bases; nucleotides not matched to a gene: 11. The germline CDR1 and CDR2 sequences are SGHRS and YFSETQ. CDR3 protein: CASSSGLAGWLNTGELFF. CDR3 in DNA: TGCGCCAGCAGCTCGGGTCTAGCGGGGTGGTTAAACACCGGGGAGCTGTTTTTT.

This clone was seen at least ten times. The chain recombines TRBV20-1 with TRBJ2-3; 7 nucleotides agree with TRBD2. This CDR3 has 13 residues. Germline assignment: CDR1 DFQATT and CDR2 SNEGSKA (reference sequence). After removal of 5 bases from V and 11 bases from J, the junction contained 13 bases not matched to a gene. DNA of the CDR3: TGCAGTGCTTCTAGCGGCCTCGGGGTTGAGCAGTATTTT. Amino acid sequence: CSASSGLGVEQYF.

In the case of this clone: A read error may be the cause here, since a much bigger clone is one base away. This sample also contains other DNA sequences that code for the same CDR3. The chain is built from TRBV5-6 and TRBJ1-5, with D unresolved. Per germline, CDR1 SGHDT and CDR2 YYEEEE. CDR3 length equals 14 residues. The germline V and J ends were trimmed by 1 base and 9 bases, with 14 bases remaining between them. The CDR3 sequence is CASSLMSGALPQHF. In nucleotides, the CDR3 is TGTGCCAGCAGCTTGATGTCAGGTGCTTTGCCCCAGCATTTT.

For this clone: An end of the junction does not agree with germline; a read error may underlie this. CDR3 sequence reads: CASSSLSGSYEQYF. For the CDR3, the DNA is TGTGCCAGCAGTTCCCTATCGGGCTCCTATGAGCAGTACTTC. The chain links TRBV6-5 to TRBJ2-7; D unclear. CDR3 length equals 14 residues. CDR1 is MNHEY and CDR2 is SVGAGI in the germline V gene.

The table lists this clone with many counts. The chain has TRBV5-6 and TRBJ1-6; D uncertain. V gave up 3 bases and J gave up 6 bases, with 16 bases separating them. Per germline, CDR1 SGHDT and CDR2 YYEEEE. The CDR3 loop spans 16 amino acids. The CDR3 coding sequence is TGTGCCAGCAGCTACCCACGGGTCGGAGTTAATTCACCCCTCCACTTT. This translates into CASSYPRVGVNSPLHF.

Notes on this clone: This may arise from a read error, as a much more abundant clone is one base away. The chain is built from TRBV7-3 and TRBJ2-3; TRBD1 matches at 8 bases. The CDR3 has 18 residues. CDR1 and CDR2 from the germline V gene are SGHTA and FQGTGA. The V segment lost 1 base and the J segment 2 bases; nucleotides outside the gene matches: 11. The CDR3 sequence is CASSLNTQGAGDTDTQYF. The CDR3 bases are TGTGCCAGCAGCTTAAACACCCAGGGGGCTGGGGACACAGATACGCAGTATTTT.

On this clone: A much larger clone differs by one base, so this may be a read error. Different DNA sequences within this sample yield the same CDR3. This chain connects TRBV4-2 to TRBJ1-5; 7 bases align to TRBD1. From germline, CDR1 is LGHNA and CDR2 YNFKEQ. This CDR3 is built from 16 residues. CDR3 protein: CASSQDSGGNNQPQHF. The CDR3 region has the DNA TGTGCCAGCAGTCAAGATTCAGGGGGAAACAATCAGCCCCAGCATTTT.

On this clone itself: Since the CDR3 does not end with the conserved phenylalanine or tryptophan, this likely comes from a read error. This chain uses TRBV20-1 with TRBJ1-4, with TRBD1 matching over 7 bases. V was clipped by 2 bases and J by 5 bases; unmatched bases: 8. The CDR3 covers 15 residues. CDR1 and CDR2 (germline): DFQATT, SNEGSKA (reference sequence). The CDR3 coding sequence is TGCAGTGCTAGACCGATACAGGGGCACAATGAAAAACTGTTTTCT. It codes for CSARPIQGHNEKLFS.

This chain joins TRBV12-3 or TRBV12-4 and TRBJ1-6; D may be TRBD1 (5 bases). Trimming pared 3 bases from V and 7 bases from J, leaving 10 bases between. This CDR3 has 14 residues. Here the CDR3 DNA reads TGTGCCAGCAGTTTTTCGACAGAAAATTCACCCCTCCACTTT. Amino acid sequence: CASSFSTENSPLHF.

About this clone: A read error may explain this, as a much larger clone is one base away. V usage is TRBV5-1 and J usage is TRBJ1-4; D uncertain. With 5 bases removed from V and 5 bases from J, the gap between germline ends came to 7 bases. CDR3 length equals 12 residues. Germline CDR1 is SGHRS and CDR2 is YFSETQ. CDR3 amino acids: CASRKENEKLFF. The CDR3 coding sequence is TGCGCCAGCAGGAAGGAGAATGAAAAACTGTTTTTT.

In the case of this clone: An end of the junction differs from the germline gene, which may be a read error. Other nucleotide sequences in the sample specify the same CDR3. This chain connects TRBV19 to TRBJ1-1; the D gene is possibly TRBD1 (5 bases). Germline V gives CDR1 LNHDA, CDR2 SQIVND (reference sequence). This CDR3 region has 14 residues. The CDR3 is CASSTGGDYTEAFF. In nucleotides, the CDR3 is TGTGCAAGTAGTACTGGGGGGGATTACACTGAAGCTTTCTTT. The complete variable domain, with remaining parts taken from reference TRBV19 and TRBJ1-1, reads DGGITQSPKYLFRKEGQNVTLSCEQNLNHDAMYWYRQDPGQGLRLIYYSQIVNDFQKGDIAEGYSVSREKKESFPLTVTSAQKNPTAFYLCASSTGGDYTEAFFGQGTRLTVV.

This clone showed up many times. This rearrangement joins TRBV6-1 to TRBJ1-2; 8 bases map to TRBD1. V dropped 2 bases and J dropped 7; count of bases not matched to a gene: 9. Germline V gives CDR1 MNHNS, CDR2 SASEGT. There are 15 residues in the CDR3. The CDR3 spells CASSESTGVLGGYTF. CDR3 DNA sequence: TGTGCCAGCAGTGAATCGACAGGGGTTTTGGGTGGCTACACCTTC.

At least ten counts were recorded for this clone. V usage is TRBV24-1 and J usage is TRBJ1-5, with D maybe TRBD1 (5 bases). Germline V gene sequence: CDR1 KGHDR, CDR2 SFDVKD. The CDR3 contains 15 residues. Between the trimmed V and J ends, which lost 3 bases and 7 bases, there was a span of 15 bases. CDR3 nucleotide sequence: TGTGCCACCAGTGATACGGGGGACGGTGGGCAGCCCCAGCATTTT. It encodes CATSDTGDGGQPQHF.

This clone was counted ten times or more. V and J are TRBV7-2 and TRBJ2-7; no firm D call. The CDR3 totals 14 residues. Germline V gives CDR1 SGHTA, CDR2 FQGNSA. V gave up 1 base and J gave up 2 bases, with 9 bases separating them. The CDR3 coding sequence is TGTGCCAGCAGCTTAGTTGGGATTCCCTACGAGCAGTACTTC. Encoded protein: CASSLVGIPYEQYF.

Turning to this clone: The conserved phenylalanine or tryptophan is not found at the CDR3 terminus, so this likely reflects a read error. The DNA is omitted, as the CDR3 cannot be located on it reliably, and the CDR3 follows TCRdb's listing. V usage is TRBV6-1 and J usage is TRBJ1-2; TRBD1, the table's D call, was not compared with the DNA. From its first to its last residue, the CDR3 has 15 amino acids. The germline CDR1 and CDR2 sequences are MNHNS and SASEGT. This chain's CDR3 is CASSDPPTGGEGYTL.

Comments on this clone: This may arise from a read error, as a much more abundant clone is one base away. This chain links TRBV7-6 with TRBJ2-3; no reliable D call. Germline values: CDR1 SGHVS, CDR2 FNYEAQ. V lost 2 bases to trimming and J lost 2 bases, with 20 bases between them. CDR3 length: 18 residues. The CDR3 region is CASSLFSLQHGLTDTQYF. CDR3 nucleotide sequence: TGTGCCAGCAGCTTATTCTCCCTCCAACACGGCCTCACAGATACGCAGTATTTT.

This clone showed up just a few times. Because it lacks the conserved phenylalanine or tryptophan at the end, this CDR3 is likely a read error. This rearrangement joins TRBV6-1 to TRBJ1-2; TRBD1 aligns across 12 bases. V lost 6 bases to trimming and J lost 8 bases; unmatched junction nucleotides: 7. CDR1 and CDR2 from the germline V gene are MNHNS and SASEGT. This CDR3 comprises 14 residues. CDR3 DNA sequence: TGTGCCAGCAGACCCACCGGGACAGGGGGCGGCTACACCTTA. This sequence encodes CASRPTGTGGGYTL.

This clone was detected many times. The chain has TRBV6-2 or TRBV6-3 and TRBJ2-7, with 11 bases lining up with TRBD2. This CDR3 spans 14 amino acids. Germline V CDR1 and CDR2: MNHEY, SVGEGT. V was pared by 11 bases and J by 2 bases, with 8 bases of the junction left unmatched. CDR3 DNA sequence: TGTGCCGTCATGACTAGCGGGGTAACCTACGAGCAGTACTTC. Translating it yields CAVMTSGVTYEQYF.

With respect to this clone: A single base separates this from a much larger clone, so it may be a read error. This chain uses TRBV5-4 with TRBJ2-5; D tentatively fits TRBD1 or TRBD2 (5 bases each). Trimming pared 4 bases from V and 8 bases from J, leaving 18 bases between. This CDR3 region has 14 residues. Germline CDR1 SGHNT, CDR2 YYREEE (reference sequence). The CDR3: CASSAGSIGDTQYF. Written as DNA, the CDR3 is TGTGCCAGCAGCGCAGGGAGCATCGGGGATACCCAGTACTTC.

This clone was counted ten times or more. A read error may explain this, as a much larger clone is one base away. Additional DNA sequences in this sample encode the identical CDR3. This chain joins TRBV28 and TRBJ1-5; 7 bases align to TRBD1. The junction had 7 bases not matched to a gene; V was cut back by 4 bases and J by 1 base. CDR3 length: 16 residues. Germline CDR1 is MDHEN and CDR2 is SYDVKM. CDR3 in amino acids: CASSWAGGGSNQPQHF. As DNA, the CDR3 is TGTGCCAGCAGTTGGGCAGGGGGAGGAAGCAATCAGCCCCAGCATTTT.

This clone was seen repeatedly, ten times or more. The rearrangement joins TRBV20-1 to TRBJ1-6, with TRBD1 matching 9 bases. Germline-derived CDR1 and CDR2 are DFQATT and SNEGSKA (reference sequence). The J segment lost 4 bases and the V segment lost 0 bases, leaving 7 bases of the junction unmatched. This CDR3 has 17 residues. The CDR3 DNA is TGCAGTGCTAGAGACCAGGACAGGGGTGGATATAATTCACCCCTCCACTTT. Its protein is CSARDQDRGGYNSPLHF.

Regarding this clone: A read error may account for a junction end that differs from germline. The chain links TRBV12-3 or TRBV12-4 to TRBJ1-1; no clear D. CDR3 length: 12 residues. The CDR3, as DNA: TGTGCCAGCAGCAAACGGCGCACTGAAGCTTTATTT. Its translation: CASSKRRTEALF.

This chain joins TRBV20-1 and TRBJ2-5, with no clear D. The CDR3 is 14 amino acids. CDR1 and CDR2 (germline): DFQATT, SNEGSKA (reference sequence). Trimming pared 5 bases from V and 1 base from J, leaving 14 bases between. CDR3 region: CSAPPGFSQETQYF. The CDR3 DNA is TGCAGTGCTCCCCCCGGGTTTTCCCAAGAGACCCAGTACTTC.

This clone was found many times. This sample includes further DNA sequences coding for the same CDR3. The chain joins TRBV12-3 or TRBV12-4 to TRBJ2-2, with 8 bases fitting TRBD2. This CDR3 comprises 15 residues. With V trimmed by 10 bases and J by 0 bases, 7 bases remained unmatched. The CDR3 DNA reads as TGTGCCATCCGGGGGGGGCCTACGAACACCGGGGAGCTGTTTTTT. Protein: CAIRGGPTNTGELFF.